A single sample is the source of the 17 T cell receptor beta chains below, sequenced in a study of cytomegalovirus exposure and HLA in healthy donors. Researchers ran the PCR with 60 Vbeta and 13 Jbeta primers. Profiled with immunoSEQ multiplex PCR; TCRdb holds only in-frame clones, not every one. The sample includes some 130,000 clones, roughly 80% seen only once; the top ten take about 7.3%. Material: PBMCs. All receptors come from a male donor in good health and CMV-seronegative.

V and J are TRBV11-1 and TRBJ1-2; 7 positions match TRBD1. J lost 3 bases, V lost 5 bases, and 12 bases had no gene match. The CDR3 has 16 residues. Germline loops: CDR1 SGHAT, CDR2 FQDESV (reference sequence). The CDR3 sequence is CASSAQQGWYDYGYTF. The CDR3, as DNA: TGTGCCAGCAGCGCCCAACAGGGGTGGTATGACTATGGCTACACCTTC.

The CDR3 nucleotides are TGTGCCAGCAGCCAAGAAACTAGCGGGAGCTACAATGAGCAGTTCTTC. Encoded protein: CASSQETSGSYNEQFF. This sequence joins TRBV4-2 and TRBJ2-1; 11 nucleotides match TRBD2. V trimming: 0 bases; J trimming: 3 bases; junction bases outside the gene matches: 1. The CDR3 loop spans 16 amino acids. The germline CDR1 and CDR2 sequences are LGHNA and YNFKEQ.

The V gene is TRBV27, the J gene TRBJ2-7; 8 nucleotides match TRBD1. The trim removed 4 bases at V and 2 bases at J, leaving 4 bases unmatched. CDR1 MNHEY and CDR2 SMNVEV come from the germline V gene (reference sequence). CDR3 length: 14 amino acids. Here the CDR3 reads CASSSSRGPYEQYF. The CDR3 DNA reads as TGTGCCAGCAGTTCGTCCAGGGGGCCCTACGAGCAGTACTTC.

The V call is TRBV13, the J call TRBJ1-4, with D maybe TRBD1 (6 bases). Trimming shortened V by 5 bases and J by 5 bases, and 12 bases separated the two germline ends. This CDR3 contains 14 residues. Per the germline V gene, CDR1 is PRHDT and CDR2 is FYEKMQ (reference sequence). CDR3 DNA: TGTGCCAGCAGCCGATGGACAGAAAATGAAAAACTGTTTTTT. Translated: CASSRWTENEKLFF.

The V call is TRBV5-4, the J call TRBJ1-1, with a possible D match to TRBD1 (5 bases). This CDR3 comprises 15 residues. Per germline, CDR1 SGHNT and CDR2 YYREEE (reference sequence). V lost 6 bases and J 3 bases, leaving 18 bases between the germline ends. The CDR3 nucleotides are TGTGCCAGCAACCCCGGGGGGGAGATCCACACTGAAGCTTTCTTT. It is translated as CASNPGGEIHTEAFF.

The V and J genes are TRBV4-3 and TRBJ2-1, with TRBD2 matching 13 bases. The V gene end was trimmed by 1 base and the J gene end by 7 bases; junction bases not matched to a gene: 7. The germline gives CDR1 LGHNA, CDR2 YSLEER. This CDR3 has 17 residues. In DNA, the CDR3 is TGCGCCAGCAGCCAAGTAAGAACTAGCGGGGGGGTGAATGAGCAGTTCTTC. This translates into CASSQVRTSGGVNEQFF.

This chain connects TRBV28 to TRBJ1-1; perhaps TRBD1 as D (6 bases). From germline, CDR1 is MDHEN and CDR2 SYDVKM. CDR3 length equals 14 residues. V lost 5 bases and J lost 3, with 13 bases in between. Here the CDR3 reads CASSQGGEDTEAFF. The CDR3 bases are TGTGCCAGCAGTCAAGGGGGAGAAGACACTGAAGCTTTCTTT.

This rearrangement joins TRBV7-2 to TRBJ2-5; perhaps TRBD2 as D (6 bases). This CDR3 region has 16 residues. The ends were cut back, 5 bases at V and 0 bases at J, with 16 bases in the middle. In germline, CDR1 is SGHTA, CDR2 FQGNSA. CDR3 region: CASSRRGLGYQETQYF. CDR3 sequence (DNA): TGTGCCAGCAGCCGCCGGGGACTCGGGTACCAAGAGACCCAGTACTTC.

The chain is built from TRBV28 and TRBJ1-4; D possibly corresponds to TRBD1 (5 bases). With 2 bases removed from V and 7 bases from J, the gap between germline ends came to 11 bases. Germline assignment: CDR1 MDHEN and CDR2 SYDVKM. CDR3 length: 14 amino acids. Here the CDR3 reads CASSLRGVGEKLFF. The CDR3 coding sequence is TGTGCCAGCAGTTTAAGGGGCGTTGGTGAAAAACTGTTTTTT.

This rearrangement joins TRBV29-1 to TRBJ2-5, with 7 bases fitting TRBD2. The germline CDR1 and CDR2 sequences are SQVTM and ANQGSEA. V trimming: 7 bases; J trimming: 5 bases; junction bases outside the gene matches: 7. The CDR3 is 12 residues long. CDR3 coding DNA: TGCAGCGACGGACTAGTAGGGGAGACCCAGTACTTC. This gives the protein CSDGLVGETQYF. The complete variable domain, with remaining parts taken from reference TRBV29-1 and TRBJ2-5, reads SAVISQKPSRDICQRGTSLTIQCQVDSQVTMMFWYRQQPGQSLTLIATANQGSEATYESGFVIDKFPISRPNLTFSTLTVSNMSPEDSSIYLCSDGLVGETQYFGPGTRLLVL.

V usage is TRBV18 and J usage is TRBJ2-7, with D maybe TRBD2 (5 bases). Deletions cut 2 bases from V and 2 bases from J, with 16 bases between. CDR1 and CDR2 from the germline V gene are KGHSH and LQKENI. There are 16 residues in the CDR3. The CDR3 spells CASSPGTRRIPYEQYF. In DNA, the CDR3 is TGTGCCAGCTCACCAGGCACTAGGCGTATACCCTACGAGCAGTACTTC.

The V gene is TRBV2, the J gene TRBJ2-5; D not resolved. The DNA matches TRBJ2-7 better at its end, which makes the J call doubtful. The length of the CDR3 is 17 residues. Germline V gene data show CDR1 as SNHLY and CDR2 as FYNNEI. The CDR3, as DNA: TGTGCCAGCAGTCAAAGCCCCAGGCGTAGTTGGTCCTACGAGCAGTACTTC. Translated: CASSQSPRRSWSYEQYF.

This chain joins TRBV28 and TRBJ2-1, with TRBD1 identical over 10 bases. Germline V gives CDR1 MDHEN, CDR2 SYDVKM. V was pared by 5 bases and J by 9 bases, with 13 bases of the junction left unmatched. The CDR3 has 16 amino acids. The CDR3 DNA is TGTGCCAGCAGTGAGCCGGGACAGGGGAGTATCAGTGAGCAGTTCTTC. Translating it yields CASSEPGQGSISEQFF.

The chain links TRBV6-5 to TRBJ2-7; TRBD2 matches at 12 bases. V lost 3 bases and J lost 11; bases outside the gene matches: 8. The CDR3 consists of 14 residues. Germline lookup yields CDR1 MNHEY and CDR2 SVGAGI. The CDR3 DNA is TGTGCCAGCAGTTATTTGGCTAGCGGGAGGGGAAAGTACTTC. Translation gives CASSYLASGRGKYF.

The chain recombines TRBV15 with TRBJ1-4; tentatively, D is TRBD1 (5 bases). In germline, CDR1 is LNHNV, CDR2 YYDKDF (reference sequence). Trimming removed 0 bases from V and 4 bases from J, with 12 bases in between. CDR3 length: 16 amino acids. For the CDR3, the DNA is TGTGCCACCAGCAGAGATCAGGGTTCCCTTAATGAAAAACTGTTTTTT. Encoded protein: CATSRDQGSLNEKLFF.

This clone turned up a few times. The rearrangement links TRBV28 to TRBJ2-7; TRBD2 matches 8 bases. This CDR3 has 15 amino acids. Germline V gene data show CDR1 as MDHEN and CDR2 as SYDVKM. The V and J ends lost 1 base and 1 base, in that order; junction bases with no gene match: 3. This chain's CDR3 is CASSLSVAGSYEQYF. For the CDR3, the DNA is TGTGCCAGCAGTTTATCGGTAGCGGGGTCCTACGAGCAGTACTTC.

V gene TRBV28 combines with J gene TRBJ1-2, with 8 bases fitting TRBD1. V lost 6 bases and J lost 5; bases outside the gene matches: 14. The CDR3 is 16 residues long. Germline-derived CDR1 and CDR2 are MDHEN and SYDVKM. The CDR3 nucleotides are TGTGCCAGCAGCTCCTTCCCCCAGGGGGCGCATTATGGCTACACCTTC. Translating gives CASSSFPQGAHYGYTF.